These 23 T cell receptor beta chains came from one sample sequenced in a study of T cell changes during pregnancy in multiple sclerosis. Clones were sequenced by immunoSEQ multiplex PCR, and TCRdb holds only the in-frame ones, with some missing. The sample has tens of thousands of clones; about 86% are singletons. The sequences come from CD4+ T cells from peripheral blood mononuclear cells, collected in the first trimester of pregnancy. All receptors come from a female donor in good health, enrolled as a control in a pregnancy study.

The chain recombines TRBV2 with TRBJ2-1; 7 nucleotides match TRBD2. Germline lookup yields CDR1 SNHLY and CDR2 FYNNEI. The CDR3 contains 14 residues. V was pared by 0 bases and J by 5 bases, with 1 base of the junction left unmatched. CDR3 loop: CASSEAAGNNEQFF. DNA for the CDR3: TGTGCCAGCAGTGAAGCAGCGGGGAACAATGAGCAGTTCTTC.

In its sample, this clone ranks as medium-sized. The chain employs TRBV7-9 and TRBJ2-7; D gene unclear. The V end lost 1 base, the J end lost 3 bases, and 10 bases lay between the germline ends. Germline V gives CDR1 SEHNR, CDR2 FQNEAQ (reference sequence). The CDR3 loop spans 14 amino acids. DNA of the CDR3: TGTGCCAGCAGCTTAGTGGCAGTCAACTACGAGCAGTACTTC. Translation: CASSLVAVNYEQYF.

V usage is TRBV19 and J usage is TRBJ2-1; 9 nucleotides line up with TRBD1. CDR3 length equals 16 residues. J gave up 6 bases and V 4 bases, and 10 bases lay outside the gene matches. Germline V gene lookup returns CDR1 LNHDA and CDR2 SQIVND (reference sequence). The CDR3 loop is CASSRGGQGSLNEQFF. CDR3 bases: TGTGCCAGTAGTAGAGGGGGACAGGGCTCTCTCAATGAGCAGTTCTTC. Using reference TRBV19 and TRBJ2-1 for the parts outside the CDR3, the full variable domain is DGGITQSPKYLFRKEGQNVTLSCEQNLNHDAMYWYRQDPGQGLRLIYYSQIVNDFQKGDIAEGYSVSREKKESFPLTVTSAQKNPTAFYLCASSRGGQGSLNEQFFGPGTRLTVL.

The chain uses TRBV2 and TRBJ2-4, with 8 bases matching TRBD2. From germline, CDR1 is SNHLY and CDR2 FYNNEI. Trimming at V came to 3 bases and at J to 8 bases, leaving 9 bases not matched to a gene. The CDR3 extends over 15 amino acids. CDR3 loop: CASSERVAGYDIQYF. The CDR3 coding sequence is TGTGCCAGCAGTGAGCGGGTAGCGGGATACGACATTCAGTACTTC.

This chain uses TRBV10-3 with TRBJ1-5, with D perhaps matching TRBD1 (5 bases). Germline CDR1 ENHRY, CDR2 SYGVKD. The CDR3 is 14 residues long. V was clipped by 10 bases and J by 2 bases, with 15 bases between them. CDR3 region: CATLDTDRNQPQHF. For the CDR3, the DNA is TGTGCCACCTTGGACACCGATCGCAATCAGCCCCAGCATTTT.

This chain links TRBV21-1 with TRBJ2-2; TRBD1, the table's D call, was not compared with the DNA. TRBV21-1 constitutes a pseudogene. This CDR3 region has 17 residues. CDR3 protein: CASSKDRTGGDTGELFF. CDR3 nucleotides: TGTGCCAGCAGCAAAGATAGGACAGGGGGAGACACCGGGGAGCTGTTTTTT.

V usage is TRBV5-8 and J usage is TRBJ2-7; the D gene is possibly TRBD1 (5 bases). The germline V gene has CDR1 SGHTS and CDR2 YDEGEE. The CDR3 sequence is 15 residues long. The V and J ends lost 1 base and 5 bases respectively, with 16 bases between them. Here the CDR3 reads CASSLWQGITDEQYF. CDR3 bases: TGTGCCAGCAGCTTGTGGCAGGGCATAACCGACGAGCAGTACTTC.

The chain uses TRBV30 and TRBJ1-6; D is possibly TRBD1 (5 bases). The length of the CDR3 is 15 residues. The V and J ends lost 1 base and 10 bases respectively, with 17 bases between them. Germline assignment: CDR1 GTSNPN and CDR2 SVGIG (reference sequence). CDR3 nucleotides: TGTGCCTGGAGTGCCTATCAAATATCAGGGTCACCCCTCCACTTT. Protein: CAWSAYQISGSPLHF.

The J gene is TRBJ1-2, the V gene TRBV5-1; the match to TRBD1 covers 10 bases. This CDR3 contains 16 residues. The germline V gene has CDR1 SGHRS and CDR2 YFSETQ. V lost 9 bases, J lost 2 bases, and 13 bases stayed unmatched. CDR3 nucleotide sequence: TGCGCCACCAGGGATGCGACAGGGGGCTGGAACTATGGCTACACCTTC. This codes for CATRDATGGWNYGYTF.

The chain uses TRBV7-2 and TRBJ2-1, with TRBD2 as a possible D gene (6 bases). The CDR3 sequence is 16 residues long. Trimming shortened V by 5 bases and J by 3 bases, and 17 bases separated the two germline ends. Germline V gene data show CDR1 as SGHTA and CDR2 as FQGNSA. The CDR3 region is CASSPDYLQVYNEQFF. CDR3 in DNA: TGTGCCAGCAGCCCGGACTATTTGCAAGTCTACAATGAGCAGTTCTTC.

This clone was detected a few times. V gene TRBV28 combines with J gene TRBJ2-7, with TRBD2 as a possible D gene (6 bases). V lost 6 bases to trimming and J lost 3 bases, with 15 bases between them. This CDR3 has 14 residues. Germline V gene data show CDR1 as MDHEN and CDR2 as SYDVKM. As DNA, the CDR3 is TGTGCCAGCAGGAGTGGGACTCAACGCTACGAGCAGTACTTC. Translating gives CASRSGTQRYEQYF.

The chain is built from TRBV30 and TRBJ2-5; 7 positions agree with TRBD2. CDR1 and CDR2 from the germline V gene are GTSNPN and SVGIG (reference sequence). V lost 5 bases to trimming and J lost 2 bases; unmatched junction nucleotides: 17. The CDR3 spans 17 residues. As DNA, the CDR3 is TGTGCCTGGTCGGTATCTAGCGGCCCCTTGGGACAAGAGACCCAGTACTTC. Translated: CAWSVSSGPLGQETQYF.

In its sample, this clone ranks as medium-sized. V is TRBV7-2 and J is TRBJ2-1, with D unclear. Germline assignment: CDR1 SGHTA and CDR2 FQGNSA. V lost 5 bases and J 8 bases, leaving 10 bases between the germline ends. The CDR3 covers 12 residues. The CDR3 spells CASSEPSHEQFF. Written as DNA, the CDR3 is TGTGCCAGCAGCGAACCAAGCCATGAGCAGTTCTTC.

The CDR3 sequence: CASSPLTGGRPDTQYF. CDR3 bases: TGCGCCAGCAGCCCCCTGACAGGGGGCAGGCCAGATACGCAGTATTTT. The chain carries TRBV4-1 and TRBJ2-3; 10 bases align to TRBD1. The V and J ends lost 4 bases and 4 bases, in that order; junction bases with no gene match: 8. The germline gives CDR1 MGHRA, CDR2 YSYEKL. The CDR3 runs to 16 residues.

This chain links TRBV19 with TRBJ1-5; 9 bases align to TRBD1. There are 14 residues in the CDR3. V trimming: 4 bases; J trimming: 6 bases; junction bases outside the gene matches: 4. Germline CDR1 and CDR2: LNHDA and SQIVND (reference sequence). The CDR3 region has the DNA TGTGCCAGTAGTACGACAGGGGGAAGTCAGCCCCAGCATTTT. Encoded protein: CASSTTGGSQPQHF.

The gene calls are TRBV10-3 and TRBJ2-7; 7 bases match TRBD1. Germline V gene sequence: CDR1 ENHRY, CDR2 SYGVKD. This CDR3 region has 14 residues. The trim removed 2 bases at V and 4 bases at J, leaving 5 bases unmatched. Here the CDR3 reads CAISEIGTAYEQYF. DNA for the CDR3: TGTGCCATCAGTGAGATCGGGACAGCTTACGAGCAGTACTTC.

This rearrangement joins TRBV6-5 to TRBJ2-3, with 9 bases matching TRBD2. The CDR3 totals 15 residues. Per germline, CDR1 MNHEY and CDR2 SVGAGI. V trimming: 6 bases; J trimming: 7 bases; junction bases outside the gene matches: 11. The CDR3 loop reads CASRGAGGLRNTQYF. The CDR3 DNA sequence: TGTGCCAGCAGGGGAGCGGGGGGTCTAAGGAATACGCAGTATTTT.

This chain uses TRBV4-2 with TRBJ2-2; a weak D match, TRBD2 (6 bases). With 1 base removed from V and 3 bases from J, the gap between germline ends came to 9 bases. Per germline, CDR1 LGHNA and CDR2 YNFKEQ. This CDR3 spans 15 amino acids. This chain's CDR3 is CASSQGGTDTGELFF. The CDR3 DNA reads TGTGCCAGCAGCCAAGGAGGGACTGACACCGGGGAGCTGTTTTTT.

The chain combines TRBV4-3 with TRBJ2-7, with D unresolved. The V end lost 0 bases, the J end lost 4 bases, and 10 bases lay between the germline ends. The CDR3 sequence is 14 residues long. Per germline, CDR1 LGHNA and CDR2 YSLEER. CDR3 nucleotides: TGCGCCAGCAGCCAAGAACTCAGGAAGTACGAGCAGTACTTC. This gives the protein CASSQELRKYEQYF.

This clone was detected only once. The chain recombines TRBV7-9 with TRBJ2-5; TRBD1 matches 7 bases. The ends lost 1 base at V and 5 bases at J; junction bases unmatched: 10. CDR1 SEHNR and CDR2 FQNEAQ come from the germline V gene (reference sequence). The CDR3 is 16 residues long. CDR3 protein: CASSLVSYRGRETQYF. As DNA, the CDR3 is TGTGCCAGCAGCTTAGTATCGTACAGGGGAAGGGAGACCCAGTACTTC. Drawing the rest from reference TRBV7-9 and TRBJ2-5, the complete variable domain is DTGVSQNPRHKITKRGQNVTFRCDPISEHNRLYWYRQTLGQGPEFLTYFQNEAQLEKSRLLSDRFSAERPKGSFSTLEIQRTEQGDSAMYLCASSLVSYRGRETQYFGPGTRLLVL.

This chain uses TRBV27 with TRBJ2-1, with TRBD2 matching over 14 bases. The germline gives CDR1 MNHEY, CDR2 SMNVEV (reference sequence). With 1 base clipped from V and 5 bases from J, the junction kept 7 bases outside the gene matches. The CDR3 spans 18 residues. CDR3 loop: CASSLWGLAGVRNNEQFF. Here the CDR3 DNA reads TGTGCCAGCAGTTTATGGGGACTAGCGGGGGTACGAAACAATGAGCAGTTCTTC.

V gene TRBV5-4 combines with J gene TRBJ2-5, with TRBD1 identical over 7 bases. Unmatched junction bases numbered 1, after V lost 2 bases and J lost 0 bases. The CDR3 is made up of 14 amino acids. Germline CDR1 and CDR2: SGHNT and YYREEE (reference sequence). The CDR3 nucleotides are TGTGCCAGCAGCTTACAGGGGAACCAAGAGACCCAGTACTTC. It is translated as CASSLQGNQETQYF.

This chain links TRBV11-2 with TRBJ2-7; 9 nucleotides line up with TRBD2. The junction had 5 bases not matched to a gene; V was cut back by 5 bases and J by 3 bases. This CDR3 region has 14 residues. Germline lookup yields CDR1 SGHAT and CDR2 FQNNGV. The DNA for the CDR3 is TGTGCCAGCAGCCCAGCGGGAGGTCGCTACGAGCAGTACTTC. It yields the protein CASSPAGGRYEQYF.